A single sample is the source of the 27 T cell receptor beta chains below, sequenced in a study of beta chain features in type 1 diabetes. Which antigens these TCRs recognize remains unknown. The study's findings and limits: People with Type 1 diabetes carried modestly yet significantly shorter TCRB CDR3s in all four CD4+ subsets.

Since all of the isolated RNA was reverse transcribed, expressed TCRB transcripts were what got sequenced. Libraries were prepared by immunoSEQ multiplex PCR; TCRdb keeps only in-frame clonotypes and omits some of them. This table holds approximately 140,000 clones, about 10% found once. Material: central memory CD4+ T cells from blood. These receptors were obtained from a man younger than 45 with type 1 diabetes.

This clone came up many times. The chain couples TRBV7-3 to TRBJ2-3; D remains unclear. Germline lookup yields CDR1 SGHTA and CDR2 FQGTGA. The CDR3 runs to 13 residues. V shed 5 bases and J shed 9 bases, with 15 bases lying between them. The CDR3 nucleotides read TGTGCCAGCAGCCGAAGCTCCGAGGAGACGCAGTATTTT. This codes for CASSRSSEETQYF.

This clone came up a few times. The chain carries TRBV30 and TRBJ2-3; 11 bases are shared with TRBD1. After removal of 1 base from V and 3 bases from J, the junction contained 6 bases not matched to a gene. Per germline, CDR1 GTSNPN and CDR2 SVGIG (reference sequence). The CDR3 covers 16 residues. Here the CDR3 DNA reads TGTGCCTGGAGTGAGCGGACAGGGGGCGAGACAGATACGCAGTATTTT. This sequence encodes CAWSERTGGETDTQYF.

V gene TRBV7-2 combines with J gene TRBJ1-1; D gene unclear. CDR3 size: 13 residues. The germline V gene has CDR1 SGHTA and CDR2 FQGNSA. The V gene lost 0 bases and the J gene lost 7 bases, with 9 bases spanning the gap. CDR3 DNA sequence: TGTGCCAGCAGCTTAGCCGGGATGGATGAAGCTTTCTTT. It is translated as CASSLAGMDEAFF.

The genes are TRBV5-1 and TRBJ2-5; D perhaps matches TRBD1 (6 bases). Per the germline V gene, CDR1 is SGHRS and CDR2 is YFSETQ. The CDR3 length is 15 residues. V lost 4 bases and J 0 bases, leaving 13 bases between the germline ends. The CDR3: CASSPGADYQETQYF. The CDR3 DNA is TGCGCCAGCAGCCCAGGGGCAGACTACCAAGAGACCCAGTACTTC.

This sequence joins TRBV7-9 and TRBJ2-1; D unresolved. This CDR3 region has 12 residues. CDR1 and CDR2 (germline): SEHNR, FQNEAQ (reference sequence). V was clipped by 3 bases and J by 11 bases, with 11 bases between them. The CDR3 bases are TGTGCCAGCAGCTTGGCCGCATCAAAGCAGTTCTTC. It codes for CASSLAASKQFF. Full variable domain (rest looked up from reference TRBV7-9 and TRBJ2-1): DTGVSQNPRHKITKRGQNVTFRCDPISEHNRLYWYRQTLGQGPEFLTYFQNEAQLEKSRLLSDRFSAERPKGSFSTLEIQRTEQGDSAMYLCASSLAASKQFFGPGTRLTVL.

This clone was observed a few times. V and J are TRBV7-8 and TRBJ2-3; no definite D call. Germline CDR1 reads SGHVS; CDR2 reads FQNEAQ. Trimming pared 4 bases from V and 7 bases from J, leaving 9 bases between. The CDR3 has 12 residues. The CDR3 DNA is TGTGCCAGCAGCTCCCTAAGCTATACGCAGTATTTT. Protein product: CASSSLSYTQYF. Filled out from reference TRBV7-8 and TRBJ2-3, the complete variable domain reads GAGVSQSPRYKVAKRGQDVALRCDPISGHVSLFWYQQALGQGPEFLTYFQNEAQLDKSGLPSDRFFAERPEGSVSTLKIQRTQQEDSAVYLCASSSLSYTQYFGPGTRLTVL.

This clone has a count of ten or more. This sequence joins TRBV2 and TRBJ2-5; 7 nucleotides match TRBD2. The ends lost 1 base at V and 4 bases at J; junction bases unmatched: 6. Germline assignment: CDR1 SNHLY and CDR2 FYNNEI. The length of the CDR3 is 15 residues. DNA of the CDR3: TGTGCCAGCAGTGAAGAGCGGGGACGGGGAGAGACCCAGTACTTC. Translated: CASSEERGRGETQYF.

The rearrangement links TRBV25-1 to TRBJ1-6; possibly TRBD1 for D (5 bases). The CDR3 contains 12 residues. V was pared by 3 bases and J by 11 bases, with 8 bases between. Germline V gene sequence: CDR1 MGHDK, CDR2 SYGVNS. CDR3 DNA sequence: TGTGCCAGCAGTGATGGCAGGGCACCCCTCCACTTT. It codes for CASSDGRAPLHF.

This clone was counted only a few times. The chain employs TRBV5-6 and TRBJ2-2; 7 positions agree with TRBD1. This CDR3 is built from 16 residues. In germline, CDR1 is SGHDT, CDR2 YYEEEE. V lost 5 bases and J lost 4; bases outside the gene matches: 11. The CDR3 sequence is CASSSPRQGGTGELFF. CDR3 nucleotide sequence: TGTGCCAGCAGTTCCCCGAGACAGGGCGGCACCGGGGAGCTGTTTTTT.

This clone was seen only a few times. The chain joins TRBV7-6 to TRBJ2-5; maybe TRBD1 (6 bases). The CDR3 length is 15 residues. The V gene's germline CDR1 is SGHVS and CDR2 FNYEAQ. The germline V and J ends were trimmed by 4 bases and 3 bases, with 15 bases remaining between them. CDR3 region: CASSSRQGLEETQYF. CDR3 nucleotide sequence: TGTGCCAGCAGCTCCCGCCAGGGGTTGGAAGAGACCCAGTACTTC.

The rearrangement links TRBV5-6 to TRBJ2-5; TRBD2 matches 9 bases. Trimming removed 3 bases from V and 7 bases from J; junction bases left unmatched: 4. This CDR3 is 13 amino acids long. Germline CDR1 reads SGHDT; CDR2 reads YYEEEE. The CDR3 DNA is TGTGCCAGCAGCTCCCTAGCGGGGAGGACCCAGTACTTC. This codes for CASSSLAGRTQYF.

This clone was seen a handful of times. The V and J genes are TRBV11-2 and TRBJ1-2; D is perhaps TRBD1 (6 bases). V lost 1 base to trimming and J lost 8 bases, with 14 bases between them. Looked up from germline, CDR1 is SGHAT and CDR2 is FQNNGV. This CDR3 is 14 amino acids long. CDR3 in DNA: TGTGCCAGCAGCTTAGCCCAGGGTACAGGGGGCTACACCTTC. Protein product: CASSLAQGTGGYTF.

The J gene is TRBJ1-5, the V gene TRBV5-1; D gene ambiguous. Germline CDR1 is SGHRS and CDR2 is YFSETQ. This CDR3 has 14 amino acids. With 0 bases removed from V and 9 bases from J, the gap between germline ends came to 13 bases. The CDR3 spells CASSLDSSQSPQHF. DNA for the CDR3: TGCGCCAGCAGCTTGGACAGCTCCCAATCGCCCCAGCATTTT.

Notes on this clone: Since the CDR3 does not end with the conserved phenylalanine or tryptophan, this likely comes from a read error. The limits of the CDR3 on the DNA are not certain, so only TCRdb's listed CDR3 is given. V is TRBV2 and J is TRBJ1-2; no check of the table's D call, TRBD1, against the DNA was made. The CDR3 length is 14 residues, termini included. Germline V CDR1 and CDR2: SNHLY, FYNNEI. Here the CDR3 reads CASSSRQGGIPPSL.

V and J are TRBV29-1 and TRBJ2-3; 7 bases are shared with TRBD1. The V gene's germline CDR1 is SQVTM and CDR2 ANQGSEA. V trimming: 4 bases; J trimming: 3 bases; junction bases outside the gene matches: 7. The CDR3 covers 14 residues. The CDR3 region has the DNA TGCAGCGTTGTTAGAGACAGGGCAACAGATACGCAGTATTTT. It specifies CSVVRDRATDTQYF.

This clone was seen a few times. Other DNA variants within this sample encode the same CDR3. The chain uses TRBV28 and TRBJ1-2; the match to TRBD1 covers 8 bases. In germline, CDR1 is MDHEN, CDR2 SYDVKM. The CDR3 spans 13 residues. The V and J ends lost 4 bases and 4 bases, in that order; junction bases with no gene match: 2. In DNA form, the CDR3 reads TGTGCCAGCAGTTCCGGACAGGGCTATGGCTACACCTTC. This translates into CASSSGQGYGYTF.

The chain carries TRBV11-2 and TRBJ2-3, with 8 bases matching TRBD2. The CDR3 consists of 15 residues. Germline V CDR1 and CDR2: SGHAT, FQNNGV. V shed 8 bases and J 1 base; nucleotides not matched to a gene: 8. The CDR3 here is CASCPSGSRTDTQYF. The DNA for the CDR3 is TGTGCCAGCTGCCCTAGCGGGTCCCGCACAGATACGCAGTATTTT.

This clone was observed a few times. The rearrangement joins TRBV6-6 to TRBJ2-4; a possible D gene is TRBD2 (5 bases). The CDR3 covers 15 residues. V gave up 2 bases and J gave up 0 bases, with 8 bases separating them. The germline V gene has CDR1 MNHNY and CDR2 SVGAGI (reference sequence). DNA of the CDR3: TGTGCCAGCAGTTACGAGGCGGGAGCCAAAAACATTCAGTACTTC. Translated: CASSYEAGAKNIQYF.

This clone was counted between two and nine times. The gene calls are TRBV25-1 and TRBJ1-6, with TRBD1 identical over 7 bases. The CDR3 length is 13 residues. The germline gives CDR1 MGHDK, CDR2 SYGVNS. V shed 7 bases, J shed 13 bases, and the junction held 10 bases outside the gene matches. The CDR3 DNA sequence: TGTGCCAGCAAGGGGACAGAGACTCTCCCCCTCCACTTT. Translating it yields CASKGTETLPLHF.

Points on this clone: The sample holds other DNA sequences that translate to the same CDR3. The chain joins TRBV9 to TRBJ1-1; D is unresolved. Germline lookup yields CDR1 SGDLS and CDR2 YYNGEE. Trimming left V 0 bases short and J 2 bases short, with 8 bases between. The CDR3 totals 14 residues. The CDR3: CASSVGADNTEAFF. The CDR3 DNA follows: TGTGCCAGCAGCGTAGGAGCGGATAACACTGAAGCTTTCTTT.

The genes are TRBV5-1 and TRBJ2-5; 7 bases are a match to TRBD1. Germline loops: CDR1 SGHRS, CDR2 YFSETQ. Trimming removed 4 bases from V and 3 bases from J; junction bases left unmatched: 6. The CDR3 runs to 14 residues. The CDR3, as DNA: TGCGCCAGCAGCACGGGACAGCCTAAAGAGACCCAGTACTTC. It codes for CASSTGQPKETQYF. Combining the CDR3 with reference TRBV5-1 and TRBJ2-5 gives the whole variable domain KAGVTQTPRYLIKTRGQQVTLSCSPISGHRSVSWYQQTPGQGLQFLFEYFSETQRNKGNFPGRFSGRQFSNSRSEMNVSTLELGDSALYLCASSTGQPKETQYFGPGTRLLVL.

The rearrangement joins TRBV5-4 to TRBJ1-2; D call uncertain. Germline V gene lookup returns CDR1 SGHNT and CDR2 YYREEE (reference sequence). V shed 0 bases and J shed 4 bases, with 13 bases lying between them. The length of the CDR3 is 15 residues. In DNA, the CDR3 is TGTGCCAGCAGCTTGGGTTCTGCGGTCGCCTATGGCTACACCTTC. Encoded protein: CASSLGSAVAYGYTF.

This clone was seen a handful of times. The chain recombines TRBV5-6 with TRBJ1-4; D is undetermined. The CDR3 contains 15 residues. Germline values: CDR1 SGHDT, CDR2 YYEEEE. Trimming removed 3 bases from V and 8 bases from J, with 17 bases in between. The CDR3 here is CASSSQPSLGEKLFF. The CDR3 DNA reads TGTGCCAGCAGCTCCCAACCTAGCCTGGGGGAAAAACTGTTTTTT.

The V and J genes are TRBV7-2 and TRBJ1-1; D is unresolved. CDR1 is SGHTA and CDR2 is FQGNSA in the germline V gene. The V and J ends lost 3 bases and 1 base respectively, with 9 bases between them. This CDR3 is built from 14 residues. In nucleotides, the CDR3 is TGTGCCAGCAGCTTTAGAGACACGAACACTGAAGCTTTCTTT. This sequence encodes CASSFRDTNTEAFF.

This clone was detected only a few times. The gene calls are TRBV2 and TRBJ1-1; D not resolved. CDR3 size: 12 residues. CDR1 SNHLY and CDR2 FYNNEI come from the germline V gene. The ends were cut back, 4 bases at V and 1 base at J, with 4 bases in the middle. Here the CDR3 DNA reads TGTGCCAGCAGTGGGGCGAACACTGAAGCTTTCTTT. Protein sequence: CASSGANTEAFF.

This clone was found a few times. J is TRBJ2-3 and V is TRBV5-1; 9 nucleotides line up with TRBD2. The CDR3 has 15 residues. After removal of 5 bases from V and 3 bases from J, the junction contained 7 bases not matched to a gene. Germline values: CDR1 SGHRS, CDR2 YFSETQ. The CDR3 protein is CASRGTSMGTDTQYF. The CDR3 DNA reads TGCGCCAGCAGAGGGACTAGCATGGGTACAGATACGCAGTATTTT. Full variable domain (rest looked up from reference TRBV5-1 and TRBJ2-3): KAGVTQTPRYLIKTRGQQVTLSCSPISGHRSVSWYQQTPGQGLQFLFEYFSETQRNKGNFPGRFSGRQFSNSRSEMNVSTLELGDSALYLCASRGTSMGTDTQYFGPGTRLTVL.

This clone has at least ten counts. The CDR3 spells CASSRPGQGNYGYTF. The DNA for the CDR3 is TGCGCCAGCAGCCGACCCGGACAGGGAAACTATGGCTACACCTTC. The chain combines TRBV5-1 with TRBJ1-2; 8 nucleotides agree with TRBD1. The germline CDR1 and CDR2 sequences are SGHRS and YFSETQ. V was clipped by 4 bases and J by 2 bases; unmatched bases: 7. The CDR3 runs to 15 residues.